Sequencing of this T cell receptor beta chain was carried out in a study of low-dose radiotherapy and immunotherapy resistance in tumors. The overall study: With fractions of 0.5 Gy given every 2 weeks, Cohort 1 accumulated a total of 6.5 Gy. A total of 13 Gy over 26 weeks was given to Cohort 2 as 1 Gy per fraction every two weeks. Daily oral aspirin at 300 mg began on cycle 1 day 1 and lasted four cycles.

TRAV- and TRBV-specific primers were used for first-strand cDNA, which covered alpha and beta chains. The TCRs were subjected to amplification over roughly 18 PCR cycles employing a constant-region primer in conjunction with a V-primer adapter. A single record per CDR3 protein comes from TCRdb applying MiXCR to the reads. The sample shows 15,000 to 20,000 distinct CDR3 sequences, about 73% of them seen only once. CDR3 length: 15 amino acids. Germline V gene data show CDR1 as GTSNPN and CDR2 as SVGIG (reference sequence). The V and J ends lost 0 bases and 6 bases, in that order; junction bases with no gene match: 9. Nivolumab, ipilimumab, aspirin, low-dose cyclophosphamide and low-dose radiotherapy were given to donors.

The genes are TRBV30 and TRBJ2-7; 9 bases agree with TRBD1. The sequence came from a human donor with advanced metastatic prostate, ovarian, gallbladder or colorectal cancer (not recorded which). This table probably holds off-target reads from a library built for another chain. The DNA of the CDR3 is TGTGCCTGGAGTGTACACGGGACAGGGTTTTTCGAGCAGTACTTC. This translates into CAWSVHGTGFFEQYF.